The 5 T cell receptor beta chains reported below all come from one sample, sequenced in a study of blood T cell repertoires in COVID-19 (TCRdb year 2020). The library was generated by the immunoSEQ multiplex PCR assay. The table comes from immuneACCESS by way of TCRdb, which keeps in-frame sequences with V and J called. Part of the clones is missing from these tables; in studies checked, under half for an unresolved V gene and the rest for unknown reasons. A total of around 200,000 clones appear in this sample, approximately 84% of them only once. Approximately 7.3% of the sample belongs to the ten largest clones. Sequencing was carried out using peripheral blood. The receptors were sampled from a human donor in a cohort sampled during active COVID-19.

This sequence joins TRBV7-6 and TRBJ2-1; a weak D match, TRBD2 (5 bases). Per the germline V gene, CDR1 is SGHVS and CDR2 is FNYEAQ. This CDR3 region has 15 residues. The V end lost 6 bases, the J end lost 0 bases, and 12 bases lay between the germline ends. Written as DNA, the CDR3 is TGTGCCAGCAGTCAGCTAGCTAGCTCCTACAATGAGCAGTTCTTC. Residues: CASSQLASSYNEQFF.

This clone was counted a single time. The rearrangement joins TRBV2 to TRBJ2-5, with no clear D. Looked up from germline, CDR1 is SNHLY and CDR2 is FYNNEI. The length of the CDR3 is 14 residues. V lost 6 bases, J lost 0 bases, and 11 bases lay in between. The CDR3 region is CASRASEHQETQYF. CDR3 in DNA: TGTGCCAGCAGGGCCAGCGAGCACCAAGAGACCCAGTACTTC.

This chain links TRBV30 with TRBJ1-6; TRBD1 is a possible D gene (6 bases). Germline CDR1 reads GTSNPN; CDR2 reads SVGIG (reference sequence). CDR3 length: 13 residues. The V end lost 5 bases, the J end lost 7 bases, and 12 bases lay between the germline ends. CDR3 nucleotide sequence: TGTGCCTGGGCATCAGGGGCCAATTCACCCCTCCACTTT. It translates to CAWASGANSPLHF.

V and J are TRBV9 and TRBJ1-1; a weak D match, TRBD1 (6 bases). V was pared by 0 bases and J by 4 bases, with 10 bases between. The CDR3 sequence is 14 residues long. Germline assignment: CDR1 SGDLS and CDR2 YYNGEE. The CDR3 coding sequence is TGTGCCAGCAGCGTAGGTCAGGGGCCCACTGAAGCTTTCTTT. Its translation is CASSVGQGPTEAFF.

The V call is TRBV6-6, the J call TRBJ1-6, with 8 bases aligning to TRBD1. The CDR3 length is 16 residues. V was pared by 5 bases and J by 8 bases, with 11 bases of the junction left unmatched. Germline CDR1 is MNHNY and CDR2 is SVGAGI (reference sequence). CDR3 loop: CASSHTRQGSDSPLHF. The CDR3 region has the DNA TGTGCCAGCAGTCACACCCGACAGGGGAGTGATTCACCCCTCCACTTT.